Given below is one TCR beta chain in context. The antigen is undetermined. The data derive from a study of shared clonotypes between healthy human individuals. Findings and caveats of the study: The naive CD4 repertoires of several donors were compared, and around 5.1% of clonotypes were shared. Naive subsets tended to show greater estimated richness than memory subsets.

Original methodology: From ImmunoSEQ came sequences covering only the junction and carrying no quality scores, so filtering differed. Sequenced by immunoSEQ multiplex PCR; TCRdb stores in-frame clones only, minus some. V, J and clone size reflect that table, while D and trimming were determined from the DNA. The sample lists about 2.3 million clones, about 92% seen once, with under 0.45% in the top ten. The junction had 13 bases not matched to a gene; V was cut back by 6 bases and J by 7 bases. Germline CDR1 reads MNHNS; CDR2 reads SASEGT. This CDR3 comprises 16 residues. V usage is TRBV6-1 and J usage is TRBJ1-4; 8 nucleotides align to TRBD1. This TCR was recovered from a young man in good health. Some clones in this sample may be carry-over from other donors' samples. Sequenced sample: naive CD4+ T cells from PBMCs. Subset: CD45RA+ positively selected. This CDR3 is CASRERDRGVGEKLFF. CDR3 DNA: TGTGCCAGCAGAGAACGCGACAGGGGAGTGGGTGAAAAACTGTTTTTT.